This TCR beta chain derives from a study of identical twins. The CDR3 sequence is 15 residues long. Deletions cut 2 bases from V and 0 bases from J, with 11 bases between. Per germline, CDR1 SGHAT and CDR2 FQNNGV. TCRdb re-called the 5' RACE reads through MiXCR, storing one row per CDR3 protein. The repertoire consists of some 320,000 distinct CDR3 sequences, with 9% to 15% occurring once and the leading ten covering about 7%. A further study also used this sample, focusing on yellow fever vaccine responses in identical twins.

The rearrangement links TRBV11-2 to TRBJ2-7; D gene ambiguous. The sequence came from a woman younger than 35 in good health. Material: CD8+ T cells sorted from blood. In DNA form, the CDR3 reads TGTGCCAGCAGCTTATGGTCTGGACCCTCCTACGAGCAGTACGTC. Residues: CASSLWSGPSYEQYV.